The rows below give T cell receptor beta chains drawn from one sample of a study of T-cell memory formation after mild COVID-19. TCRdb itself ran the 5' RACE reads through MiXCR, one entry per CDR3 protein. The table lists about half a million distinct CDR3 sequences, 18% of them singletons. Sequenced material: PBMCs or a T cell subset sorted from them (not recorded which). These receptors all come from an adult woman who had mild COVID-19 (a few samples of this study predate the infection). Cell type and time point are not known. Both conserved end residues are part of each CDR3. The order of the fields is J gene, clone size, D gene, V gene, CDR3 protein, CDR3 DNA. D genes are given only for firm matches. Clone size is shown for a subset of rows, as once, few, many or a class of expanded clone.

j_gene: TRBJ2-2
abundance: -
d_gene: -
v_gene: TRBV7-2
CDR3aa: CASSTGASATGELFF
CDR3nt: TGTGCCAGCAGCACGGGGGCCTCGGCCACCGGGGAGCTGTTTTTT

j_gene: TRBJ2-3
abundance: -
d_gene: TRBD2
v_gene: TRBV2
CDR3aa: CASSDQGLAGPRTQYF
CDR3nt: TGTGCCAGCAGTGACCAAGGACTAGCGGGACCCCGTACGCAGTATTTT

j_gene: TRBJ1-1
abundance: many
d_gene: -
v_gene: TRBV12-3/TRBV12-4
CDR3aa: CASSLGRQTEAFF
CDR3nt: TGTGCCAGCAGTTTAGGGAGACAGACAGAAGCTTTCTTT

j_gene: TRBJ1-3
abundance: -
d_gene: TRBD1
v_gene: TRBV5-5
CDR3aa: CASSLAPTTGAGNTIYF
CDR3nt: TGTGCCAGCAGCTTGGCCCCCACGACAGGGGCTGGAAACACCATATATTTT

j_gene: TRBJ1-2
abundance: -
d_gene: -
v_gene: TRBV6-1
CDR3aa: CASSVSGTLNYGYTF
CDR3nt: TGTGCCAGCAGTGTTTCAGGGACCCTTAACTATGGCTACACCTTC

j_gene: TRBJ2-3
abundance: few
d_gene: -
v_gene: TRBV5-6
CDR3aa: CASSLPVWGSKRDTQYF
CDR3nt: TGTGCCAGCAGCCTCCCGGTTTGGGGGAGTAAGAGAGATACGCAGTATTTT

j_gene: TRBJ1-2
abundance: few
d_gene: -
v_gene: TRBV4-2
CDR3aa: CASSDSVAGLINYGYTF
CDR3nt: TGTGCCAGCAGCGATAGTGTGGCAGGGTTAATTAACTATGGCTACACCTTC

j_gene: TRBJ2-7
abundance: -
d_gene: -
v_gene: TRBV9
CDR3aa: CASSSQWGDYEQYF
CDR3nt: TGTGCCAGCAGCTCCCAGTGGGGTGACTACGAGCAGTACTTC

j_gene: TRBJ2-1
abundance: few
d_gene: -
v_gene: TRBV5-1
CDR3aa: CASSPAQYNEQFF
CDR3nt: TGCGCCAGCAGTCCCGCTCAATACAATGAGCAGTTCTTC

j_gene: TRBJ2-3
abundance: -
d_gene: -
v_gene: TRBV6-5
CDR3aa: CASSKRATDTQYF
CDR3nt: TGTGCCAGCAGTAAACGGGCCACAGATACGCAGTATTTT

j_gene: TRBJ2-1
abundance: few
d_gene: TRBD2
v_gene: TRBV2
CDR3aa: CASRPPGGSNEQFF
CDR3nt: TGTGCCAGCAGACCGCCGGGGGGAAGCAATGAGCAGTTCTTC

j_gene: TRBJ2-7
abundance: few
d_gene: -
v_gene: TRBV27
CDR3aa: CASSFQAPYEQYF
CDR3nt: TGTGCCAGCAGTTTTCAAGCACCTTACGAGCAGTACTTC

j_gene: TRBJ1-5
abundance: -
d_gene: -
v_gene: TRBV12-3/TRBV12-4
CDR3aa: CASRSEKNQPQHF
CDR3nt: TGTGCCAGCAGGTCCGAAAAAAATCAGCCCCAGCATTTT

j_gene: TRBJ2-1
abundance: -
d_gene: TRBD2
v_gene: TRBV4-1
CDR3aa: CASSQEDLAGGPGEQFF
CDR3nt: TGCGCCAGCAGCCAAGAGGATCTAGCGGGAGGGCCAGGAGAGCAGTTCTTC

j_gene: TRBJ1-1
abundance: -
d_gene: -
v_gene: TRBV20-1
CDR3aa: CSAIKLARGAFF
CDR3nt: TGCAGTGCTATTAAATTGGCCCGTGGAGCTTTCTTT

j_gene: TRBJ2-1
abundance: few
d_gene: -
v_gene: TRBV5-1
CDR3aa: CASFGNGGEQFF
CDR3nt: -

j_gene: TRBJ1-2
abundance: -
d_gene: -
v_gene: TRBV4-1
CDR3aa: CASSQDQAVNYGYTF
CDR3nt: TGCGCCAGCAGCCAAGATCAGGCAGTGAACTATGGCTACACCTTC

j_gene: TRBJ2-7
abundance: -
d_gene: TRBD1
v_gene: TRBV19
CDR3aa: CASSSQGAAGYEQYF
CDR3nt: TGTGCCAGTAGTTCTCAGGGGGCGGCTGGGTACGAGCAGTACTTC

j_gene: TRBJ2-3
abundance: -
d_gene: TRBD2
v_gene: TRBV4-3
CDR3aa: CASSQDVGGGDTQYF
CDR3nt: TGCGCCAGCAGCCAAGACGTTGGGGGGGGAGATACGCAGTATTTT

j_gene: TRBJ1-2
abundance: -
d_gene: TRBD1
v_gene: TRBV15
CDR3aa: CATSRDLKTGDGYTF
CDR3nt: TGTGCCACCAGCAGAGATCTCAAGACAGGGGATGGCTACACCTTC

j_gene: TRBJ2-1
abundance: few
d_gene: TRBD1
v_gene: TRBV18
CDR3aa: CASSPRGQVLNNEQFF
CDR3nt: TGTGCCAGCTCACCACGCGGACAGGTCTTAAACAATGAGCAGTTCTTC

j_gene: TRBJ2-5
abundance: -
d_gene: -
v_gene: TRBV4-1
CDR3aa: CASSPSAVETQYF
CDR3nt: TGCGCCAGCAGCCCCTCAGCGGTCGAGACCCAGTACTTC

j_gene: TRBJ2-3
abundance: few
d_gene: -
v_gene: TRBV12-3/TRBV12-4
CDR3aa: CASTPDRGTDTQYF
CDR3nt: TGTGCCAGCACCCCGGACAGAGGAACAGATACGCAGTATTTT

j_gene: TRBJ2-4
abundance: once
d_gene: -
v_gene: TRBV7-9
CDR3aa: CASSSSPGQWAKNIQYF
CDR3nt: TGTGCCAGCAGCTCCTCTCCAGGCCAGTGGGCCAAAAACATTCAGTACTTC

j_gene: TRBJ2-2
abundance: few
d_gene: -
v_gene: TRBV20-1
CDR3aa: CSAREWRRIYGFTGELFF
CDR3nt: TGCAGTGCTAGAGAATGGAGAAGGATTTATGGGTTCACCGGGGAGCTGTTTTTT

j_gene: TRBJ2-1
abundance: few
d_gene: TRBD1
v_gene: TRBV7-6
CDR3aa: CASSLRGLNSYNEQFF
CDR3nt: TGTGCCAGCAGCTTGAGGGGGCTCAACTCCTACAATGAGCAGTTCTTC

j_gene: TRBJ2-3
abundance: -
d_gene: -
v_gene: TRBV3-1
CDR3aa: CASSQVARGDTQYF
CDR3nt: TGTGCCAGCAGCCAAGTCGCCCGGGGAGATACGCAGTATTTT

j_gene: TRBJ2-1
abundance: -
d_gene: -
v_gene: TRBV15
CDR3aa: CATRAGLSYNEQFF
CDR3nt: TGTGCCACCCGAGCGGGCCTCTCCTACAATGAGCAGTTCTTC

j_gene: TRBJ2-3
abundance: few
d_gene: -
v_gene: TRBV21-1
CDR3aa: CASSKAGTSGHTDTQYF
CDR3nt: TGTGCCAGCAGCAAAGCCGGCACTAGCGGGCACACAGATACGCAGTATTTT

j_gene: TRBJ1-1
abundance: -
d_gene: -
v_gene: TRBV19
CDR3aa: CASKHAGGAGTEAFF
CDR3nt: TGTGCCAGTAAGCACGCGGGGGGCGCTGGGACTGAAGCTTTCTTT

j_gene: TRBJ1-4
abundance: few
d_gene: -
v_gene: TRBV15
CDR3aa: CATSITYPQGGNEKLFF
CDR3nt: TGTGCCACCAGCATCACTTACCCACAGGGAGGGAATGAAAAACTGTTTTTT

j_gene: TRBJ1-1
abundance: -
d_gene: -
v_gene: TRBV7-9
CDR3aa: CASSSNSAEAFF
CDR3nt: TGTGCCAGCAGCTCTAACTCGGCTGAAGCTTTCTTT

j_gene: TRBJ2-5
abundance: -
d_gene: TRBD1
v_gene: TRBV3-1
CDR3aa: CASSQEGRRDRETQYF
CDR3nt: TGTGCCAGCAGCCAAGAGGGCCGCCGGGACAGAGAGACCCAGTACTTC

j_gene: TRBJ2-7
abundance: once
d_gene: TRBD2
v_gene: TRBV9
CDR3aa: CASSVGSGNFVAYEQYF
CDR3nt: TGTGCCAGCAGCGTAGGAAGCGGGAACTTTGTCGCCTACGAGCAGTACTTC

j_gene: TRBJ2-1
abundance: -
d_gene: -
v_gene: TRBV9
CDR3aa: CASSVAGETYNEQFF
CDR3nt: TGTGCCAGCAGCGTAGCGGGTGAAACTTACAATGAGCAGTTCTTC

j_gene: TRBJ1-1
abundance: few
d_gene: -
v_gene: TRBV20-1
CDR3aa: CSARGPRTENTEAFF
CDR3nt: TGCAGTGCTAGAGGCCCCAGGACTGAGAACACTGAAGCTTTCTTT

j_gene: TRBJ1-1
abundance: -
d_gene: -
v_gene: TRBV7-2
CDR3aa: CASQEGLNTEAFF
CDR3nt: TGTGCCAGCCAGGAGGGGCTGAACACTGAAGCTTTCTTT

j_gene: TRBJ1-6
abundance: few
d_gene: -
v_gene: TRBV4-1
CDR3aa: CASSQPPTTLHF
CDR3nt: TGCGCCAGCAGCCAACCCCCAACCACCCTCCACTTT

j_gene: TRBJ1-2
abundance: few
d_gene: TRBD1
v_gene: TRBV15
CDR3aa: CATSVRDRGFGYTF
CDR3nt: TGTGCCACCAGCGTCCGGGACAGGGGATTCGGCTACACCTTC

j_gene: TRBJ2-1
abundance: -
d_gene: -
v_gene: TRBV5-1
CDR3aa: CASSGGADNEQFF
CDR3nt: TGCGCCAGCAGCGGGGGGGCAGACAATGAGCAGTTCTTC

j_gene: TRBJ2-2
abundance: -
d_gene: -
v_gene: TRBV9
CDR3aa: CASSVGGGATTGELFF
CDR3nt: TGTGCCAGCAGCGTAGGTGGGGGGGCCACCACCGGGGAGCTGTTTTTT

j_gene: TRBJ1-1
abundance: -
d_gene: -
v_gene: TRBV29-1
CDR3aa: CSVDLTNTEAFF
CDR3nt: TGCAGCGTTGACCTGACGAACACTGAAGCTTTCTTT

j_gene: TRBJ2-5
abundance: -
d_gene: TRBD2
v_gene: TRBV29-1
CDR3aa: CSVEPSGYQETQYF
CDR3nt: TGCAGCGTTGAACCTAGCGGGTATCAAGAGACCCAGTACTTC

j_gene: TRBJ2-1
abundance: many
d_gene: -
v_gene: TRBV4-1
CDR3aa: CASSQHRGGDEQFF
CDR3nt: TGCGCCAGCAGCCAACACCGGGGAGGCGATGAGCAGTTCTTC

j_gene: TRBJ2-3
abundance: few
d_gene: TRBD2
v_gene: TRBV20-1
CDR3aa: CSASSSGRTTDTQYF
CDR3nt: TGCAGTGCTAGTTCTAGCGGGAGGACCACAGATACGCAGTATTTT

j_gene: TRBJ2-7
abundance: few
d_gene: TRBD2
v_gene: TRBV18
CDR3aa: CASSPIAGGTYEQYF
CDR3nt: TGTGCCAGCTCACCCATAGCGGGGGGTACCTACGAGCAGTACTTC

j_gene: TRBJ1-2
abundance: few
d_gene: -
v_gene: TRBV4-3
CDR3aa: CASSQGRLNYGYTF
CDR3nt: TGCGCCAGCAGCCAAGGACGGCTAAACTATGGCTACACCTTC

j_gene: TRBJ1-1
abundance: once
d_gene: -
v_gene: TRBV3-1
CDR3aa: CASKGGGTGEAFF
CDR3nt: TGTGCCAGCAAAGGGGGAGGGACTGGTGAAGCTTTCTTT

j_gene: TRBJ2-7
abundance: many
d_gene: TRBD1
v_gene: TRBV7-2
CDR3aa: CASSLGGTGISYEQYF
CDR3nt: TGTGCCAGCAGCTTAGGGGGGACAGGGATCTCCTACGAGCAGTACTTC

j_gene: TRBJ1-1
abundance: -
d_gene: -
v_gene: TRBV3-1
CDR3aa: CASSRTRQTRPEAFF
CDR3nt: TGTGCCAGCAGCAGAACTAGACAGACCCGCCCTGAAGCTTTCTTT

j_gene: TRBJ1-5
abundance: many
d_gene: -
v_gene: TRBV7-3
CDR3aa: CASSPYNQPQHF
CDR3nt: TGTGCCAGCAGCCCCTACAATCAGCCCCAGCATTTT

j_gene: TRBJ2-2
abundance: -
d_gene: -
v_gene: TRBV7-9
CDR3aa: CASSLAGPSGGELFF
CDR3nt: TGTGCCAGCAGCCTGGCCGGGCCAAGTGGCGGGGAGCTGTTTTTT

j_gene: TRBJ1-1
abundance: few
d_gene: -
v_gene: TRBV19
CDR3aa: CASSAPMGSVTEAFF
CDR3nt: TGTGCCAGTAGTGCCCCAATGGGGTCCGTGACTGAAGCTTTCTTT

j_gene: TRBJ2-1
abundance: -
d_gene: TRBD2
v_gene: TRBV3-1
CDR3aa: CASSQDLPRTRFLNEQFF
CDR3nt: TGTGCCAGCAGCCAAGATCTCCCCCGGACTAGGTTCCTTAATGAGCAGTTCTTC

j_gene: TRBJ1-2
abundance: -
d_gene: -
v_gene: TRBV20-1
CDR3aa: CSARGPQNINYGYTF
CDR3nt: TGCAGTGCTAGAGGACCCCAAAATATTAACTATGGCTACACCTTC